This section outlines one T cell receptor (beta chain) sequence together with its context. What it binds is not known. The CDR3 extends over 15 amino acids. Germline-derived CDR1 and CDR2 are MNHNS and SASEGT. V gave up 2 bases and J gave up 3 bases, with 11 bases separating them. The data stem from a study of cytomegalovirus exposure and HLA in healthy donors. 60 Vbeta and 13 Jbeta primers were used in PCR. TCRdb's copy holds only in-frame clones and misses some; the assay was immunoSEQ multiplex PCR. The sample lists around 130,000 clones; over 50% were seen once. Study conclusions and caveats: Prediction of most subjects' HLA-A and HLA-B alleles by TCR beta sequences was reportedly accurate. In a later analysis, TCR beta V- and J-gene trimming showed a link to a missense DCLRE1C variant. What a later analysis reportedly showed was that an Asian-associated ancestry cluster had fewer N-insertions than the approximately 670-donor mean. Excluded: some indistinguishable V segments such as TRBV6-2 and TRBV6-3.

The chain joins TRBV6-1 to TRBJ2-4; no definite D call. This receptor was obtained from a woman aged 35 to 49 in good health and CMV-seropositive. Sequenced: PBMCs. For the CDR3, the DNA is TGTGCCAGCAGTGAACTCTCAACCGGCAAAAACATTCAGTACTTC. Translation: CASSELSTGKNIQYF.